A single sample is the source of the 5 T cell receptor beta chains below, sequenced in a study of T cells in pancreatic ductal adenocarcinoma. Some clones are missing from TCRdb's copy, which holds only in-frame ones; the method was immunoSEQ multiplex PCR. This sample has roughly 100,000 clones; nearly 95% occur once, and the top ten carry roughly 3.1%. The selected patients with pancreatic ductal adenocarcinoma had surgery but no neoadjuvant therapy. Sequenced material: PBMCs. The receptors were sampled from a human donor with pancreatic ductal adenocarcinoma.

The chain uses TRBV2 and TRBJ2-7; TRBD1 matches at 8 bases. The ends lost 8 bases at V and 5 bases at J; junction bases unmatched: 11. The CDR3 consists of 14 residues. CDR1 SNHLY and CDR2 FYNNEI come from the germline V gene. This CDR3 is CASAVVQGANEQYF. The CDR3 DNA is TGTGCCAGCGCCGTAGTGCAGGGGGCCAACGAGCAGTACTTC.

J is TRBJ2-7 and V is TRBV4-2, with 12 bases matching TRBD2. Per the germline V gene, CDR1 is LGHNA and CDR2 is YNFKEQ. CDR3 length: 15 amino acids. Losses at the gene ends were 8 bases for V and 6 bases for J; bases not matched to a gene: 11. CDR3 sequence: CASGRGASGRGEQYF. For the CDR3, the DNA is TGTGCCAGCGGGCGGGGGGCTAGCGGGAGGGGCGAGCAGTACTTC.

CDR3 sequence (DNA): TGCGCCAGCAGACGGACAGACGAGCAGTACTTC. It encodes CASRRTDEQYF. The chain joins TRBV5-1 to TRBJ2-7, with D possibly being TRBD1 (6 bases). From germline, CDR1 is SGHRS and CDR2 YFSETQ. V lost 5 bases and J lost 5, with 8 bases in between. This CDR3 comprises 11 residues.

The chain joins TRBV30 to TRBJ2-1, with unresolved D. Deletions cut 0 bases from V and 9 bases from J, with 9 bases between. The V gene's germline CDR1 is GTSNPN and CDR2 SVGIG (reference sequence). The CDR3 contains 12 residues. Written as DNA, the CDR3 is TGTGCCTGGAGTGTACAAAGTGCTGAGCAGTTCTTC. This codes for CAWSVQSAEQFF. The complete variable domain, with remaining parts taken from reference TRBV30 and TRBJ2-1, reads SQTIHQWPATLVQPVGSPLSLECTVEGTSNPNLYWYRQAAGRGLQLLFYSVGIGQISSEVPQNLSASRPQDRQFILSSKKLLLSDSGFYLCAWSVQSAEQFFGPGTRLTVL.

This chain links TRBV19 with TRBJ2-1; TRBD2 matches at 9 bases. CDR3 size: 15 residues. The V and J ends lost 2 bases and 5 bases, in that order; junction bases with no gene match: 4. Looked up from germline, CDR1 is LNHDA and CDR2 is SQIVND (reference sequence). Here the CDR3 DNA reads TGTGCCAGTAGTATATGGCGGGAGGGAAACAATGAGCAGTTCTTC. Translation: CASSIWREGNNEQFF.